This TCR beta chain came from a study of immune cell composition in non-small cell lung cancer (dated by TCRdb to 2016 to 2017). About the study as a whole: To assign histologic subtype, which was mostly lung adenocarcinoma or squamous cell carcinoma, H&E was combined with p63, CK5, Napsin A and TTF-1 immunohistochemistry. Supplementary cohort #1, around 10 lung adenocarcinoma cases, had paired tumour/lung TCR-beta sequencing and TIL populations generated to assess tumour reactivity. TCR-beta sequencing (Adaptive Biotechnologies) was performed on some 35 paired NSCLC tumour and non-adjacent lung specimens plus 26 tumour-only specimens. Four tumour specimens with TCR-beta data were rare histological subtypes and were excluded from the subtype comparisons.

Points the paper makes about the study in general: Significantly higher Top 10 clone scores and productive clonality were observed in lung squamous cell carcinoma than in lung adenocarcinoma tumours. Nearly half of NSCLC cases had tumour-associated clones >0.5%, found in 33% of adenocarcinomas compared with 60% to 80% of squamous carcinomas. No significant correlation was found between tumour TCR-beta clonality and smoking pack-years. In 9 to 11 adenocarcinoma cases, maximal tumour-associated clone frequency correlated strongly with TIL tumour reactivity, whereas overall clonality did not. Only roughly 9 cases were included in the reactivity cohort, and sequence sharing between tumour-reactive clones and the dominant in vivo tumour-associated clones was not shown.

The CDR3 holds 16 amino acids from the cysteine to the phenylalanine. Just the 48-base CDR3 DNA is kept, in frame starting at base 1. V is shortened by 3 bases, J by 0 bases, and the region joining them spans 12 bases. CDR1 is given as LNHDA and CDR2 as SQIVND, both from the germline V gene (reference sequence). A two-step multiplex PCR was used to amplify TCR-beta CDR3 regions from genomic DNA, and Illumina-compatible adaptors were added in the second step. As a commercial immunoSEQ service, TCR-beta immunosequencing was carried out on an Illumina platform. In the authors' own workflow: Repertoires were summarised by productive clonality and by Top 10 Clones, defined as the percentage of T-cell templates derived from the ten most frequent sequences. Values of productive clonality ranged from 0 to 1, with a monoclonal population indicated by a value of 1. Tumour-associated clones, identified using log10 scatter plots, were defined as sequences that made up at least 0.1% of tumour T-cell templates and were not found in the matched non-adjacent lung. Student's t-tests were used for two-group comparisons, ANOVA was used for stages, and linear regression was used for relationships, with analyses conducted in GraphPad Prism7 and R. This is the immuneACCESS table as TCRdb keeps it, with only in-frame sequences that have V and J called. A part of the clones is gone; compared with another copy, unresolved V genes explain less than half, and the rest is unexplained. V and J calls and clone size follow that table, whereas D and trimming were derived from the DNA. The sample table records roughly 3,200 clones; around four fifths of these occur just once. The ten largest clones add up to about 35% of the sample.

Frozen aliquots of unsorted single-cell suspensions were used for genomic DNA extraction with the QIAamp DNA kit. Surgically resected non-small cell lung cancer tissue was used for the tumour samples. Tissues arrived within 2 hours after resection and were immediately processed into single-cell suspensions. Tissue was mechanically dissociated and enzymatically digested with DNase I, collagenase I and hyaluronidase for roughly 30 minutes at 37 °C, then filtered and RBC-lysed. A note on this clone: It has no known antigen specificity. There are no base qualities to consult, and no much larger clone falls within one base.

The V and J genes are TRBV19 and TRBJ2-4; the D region possibly corresponds to TRBD1 (5 bases align). Source material: lung tumor tissue. The receptor was derived from a human donor with non-small cell lung cancer. The base sequence is TGTGCCAGTAGTATTGGACAAAACCTAGCCAAAAACATTCAGTACTTC. The resulting protein is CASSIGQNLAKNIQYF.